These T cell receptor beta chains were read from a single sample in a study of OX40 agonist ivuxolimab in advanced cancers. The data were produced by immunoSEQ multiplex PCR, yet TCRdb's version contains in-frame clones alone and is incomplete. The data contain some 71,000 clones, less than 90% of them singletons. Sequencing used CD4+ or CD8+ T cells sorted from blood, obtained in a trial of the OX40 agonist ivuxolimab. Source of these receptors: an adult with an advanced solid tumor such as melanoma, head and neck, liver or kidney cancer. Both conserved end residues are part of each CDR3. A D gene is named only where the DNA matches it firmly. A row's size may be missing; if present it is once, few, many or a size class.

D: TRBD1; length: 13; J: TRBJ1-5; size: .; V: TRBV6-6; DNA: TGTGCCAGCACCGGACAGGGGCATCAGCCCCAGCATTTT; CDR3: CASTGQGHQPQHF
D: .; length: 16; J: TRBJ1-1; size: .; V: TRBV27; DNA: TGTGCCAGCAGACCGAGATCTGGGATCGGGAACACTGAAGCTTTCTTT; CDR3: CASRPRSGIGNTEAFF
D: .; length: 15; J: TRBJ1-1; size: .; V: TRBV27; DNA: TGTGCCAGCAGACCCTGGCCGGGGGAGGGAACTGAAGCTTTCTTT; CDR3: CASRPWPGEGTEAFF
D: .; length: 14; J: TRBJ2-1; size: .; V: TRBV29-1; DNA: TGCAGCGTCGGGGGAGGACCGCTTAACAATGAGCAGTTCTTC; CDR3: CSVGGGPLNNEQFF
D: .; length: 15; J: TRBJ1-2; size: .; V: TRBV5-5; DNA: TGTGCCAGCAGCTTGGAAACTACCGTAAGCTATGGCTACACCTTC; CDR3: CASSLETTVSYGYTF
D: TRBD2; length: 16; J: TRBJ2-5; size: once; V: TRBV11-2; DNA: TGTGCCAGCAGCTTAGTACTAGCGGGAGGGGGAGAGACCCAGTACTTC; CDR3: CASSLVLAGGGETQYF
D: .; length: 12; J: TRBJ1-1; size: .; V: TRBV30; DNA: TGTGCCTGGAGTCGGTCGAACACTGAAGCTTTCTTT; CDR3: CAWSRSNTEAFF
D: .; length: 14; J: TRBJ1-4; size: .; V: TRBV7-6; DNA: TGTGCCAGCAGCTTAGTCGTCACTAATGAAAAACTGTTTTTT; CDR3: CASSLVVTNEKLFF
D: .; length: 20; J: TRBJ1-3; size: .; V: TRBV6-4; DNA: TGTGCCAGCAGTGACCCCCGGGGGCGAGAGGTCGGTAGATCTGGAAACACCATATATTTT; CDR3: CASSDPRGREVGRSGNTIYF
D: TRBD1; length: 18; J: TRBJ2-1; size: .; V: TRBV7-6; DNA: TGTGCCAGCAGCTTAGTGGGACGGGGACAGGGGTACTACAATGAGCAGTTCTTC; CDR3: CASSLVGRGQGYYNEQFF
D: .; length: 13; J: TRBJ2-1; size: .; V: TRBV7-7; DNA: TGTGCTAGCAGCCTCGGGCTATACAATGAGCAGTTCTTC; CDR3: CASSLGLYNEQFF
D: .; length: 13; J: TRBJ1-5; size: .; V: TRBV2; DNA: TGTGCCAGTAGGACGGATAGCAATCAGCCCCAGCATTTT; CDR3: CASRTDSNQPQHF
D: TRBD2; length: 13; J: TRBJ2-4; size: .; V: TRBV30; DNA: TGTGCCTGGAGTCCTGGGAGGGGAAACATTCAGTACTTC; CDR3: CAWSPGRGNIQYF
D: .; length: 16; J: TRBJ1-2; size: .; V: TRBV6-5; DNA: TGTGCCAGCAGTTTTTACCAGGGGTACTGGACGTCTGGCTACACCTTC; CDR3: CASSFYQGYWTSGYTF
D: TRBD1; length: 15; J: TRBJ1-5; size: .; V: TRBV27; DNA: TGTGCCACCTCCACAGACACAGGGGGCGGTCAGCCCCAGCATTTT; CDR3: CATSTDTGGGQPQHF
D: TRBD1; length: 14; J: TRBJ2-1; size: .; V: TRBV7-2; DNA: TGTGCCAGCAGCCCATGGACAGGCCAAGGTGAGCAGTTCTTC; CDR3: CASSPWTGQGEQFF
D: .; length: 15; J: TRBJ1-1; size: .; V: TRBV4-1; DNA: TGCGCCAGCAGCCAAGATTTAACGGTACTCTCCGAGGGTTTCTTT; CDR3: CASSQDLTVLSEGFF
D: .; length: 15; J: TRBJ1-3; size: .; V: TRBV5-1; DNA: TGCGCCAGCAGCTTGGCCGAGAGCTCTGGAAACACCATATATTTT; CDR3: CASSLAESSGNTIYF
D: .; length: 14; J: TRBJ1-1; size: .; V: TRBV28; DNA: TGTGCCAGCAGTTTGGTGGCCAGGTCGACAGAAGCTTTCTTT; CDR3: CASSLVARSTEAFF
D: .; length: 13; J: TRBJ2-1; size: .; V: TRBV7-7; DNA: TGTGCCAGCAGCCTTGCCGGGCGGGCTGAGCAGTTCTTC; CDR3: CASSLAGRAEQFF
D: .; length: 13; J: TRBJ1-1; size: .; V: TRBV5-5; DNA: TGTGCCAGCAGCCCCGCCGGGGACACTGAAGCTTTCTTT; CDR3: CASSPAGDTEAFF
D: .; length: 18; J: TRBJ2-1; size: .; V: TRBV11-2; DNA: TGTGCCAGCAGCCACGGCATGGGTTCGTGGGGTGTCAACAATGAGCAGTTCTTC; CDR3: CASSHGMGSWGVNNEQFF
D: TRBD1; length: 13; J: TRBJ1-2; size: .; V: TRBV5-6; DNA: TGTGCCAGCAGCAACACAGGGGTGCCCGGCTACACCTTC; CDR3: CASSNTGVPGYTF
D: .; length: 16; J: TRBJ1-1; size: .; V: TRBV5-4; DNA: TGTGCCAGCAGCTTGGACCAGGGTATGGAGAACACTGAAGCTTTCTTT; CDR3: CASSLDQGMENTEAFF
D: .; length: 14; J: TRBJ1-2; size: .; V: TRBV7-9; DNA: TGTGCCAGCAGCATACTCAGGGGTAACTATGGCTACACCTTC; CDR3: CASSILRGNYGYTF
D: .; length: 12; J: TRBJ2-7; size: .; V: TRBV6-5; DNA: TGTGCCAGCAGCCCTCAGCAGGGGCAGCAGTACTTC; CDR3: CASSPQQGQQYF
D: TRBD2; length: 13; J: TRBJ2-5; size: .; V: TRBV30; DNA: TGTGCCTGGAGCGGGGGGGTCCAAGAGACCCAGTACTTC; CDR3: CAWSGGVQETQYF
D: .; length: 14; J: TRBJ2-7; size: .; V: TRBV7-9; DNA: TGTGCCAGCAGAGCTTCCGGGACAATTTACGAGCAGTACTTC; CDR3: CASRASGTIYEQYF
D: TRBD1; length: 15; J: TRBJ2-7; size: .; V: TRBV27; DNA: TGTGCCAGCAGTTCGACAGGGAACCCCATGGGGGAGCAGTACTTC; CDR3: CASSSTGNPMGEQYF
D: .; length: 15; J: TRBJ1-4; size: few; V: TRBV4-1; DNA: TGCGCCAGCAGCCAAGATGGGGCAGGTTTTGAAAAACTGTTTTTT; CDR3: CASSQDGAGFEKLFF
D: .; length: 17; J: TRBJ2-3; size: .; V: TRBV4-2; DNA: TGTGCCAGCAGCCATCTCCCGACTGCCGACAACACAGATACGCAGTATTTT; CDR3: CASSHLPTADNTDTQYF
D: TRBD2; length: 14; J: TRBJ2-3; size: .; V: TRBV28; DNA: TGTGCCAGCACTAGAGCGGGGGGTACAGATACGCAGTATTTT; CDR3: CASTRAGGTDTQYF
D: TRBD1; length: 14; J: TRBJ2-7; size: .; V: TRBV9; DNA: TGTGCCAGCAGCCCACTGACAGGGGGGGACGAGCAGTACTTC; CDR3: CASSPLTGGDEQYF
D: .; length: 13; J: TRBJ2-1; size: .; V: TRBV29-1; DNA: TGCAGCGCCCAGGGTTCAGGGTACAATGAGCAGTTCTTC; CDR3: CSAQGSGYNEQFF
D: .; length: 13; J: TRBJ1-6; size: .; V: TRBV30; DNA: TGTGCCTGGACACCCTTGAGGCGTTCACCCCTCCACTTT; CDR3: CAWTPLRRSPLHF
D: .; length: 13; J: TRBJ1-5; size: .; V: TRBV30; DNA: TGTGCCTGGAGTCCCTCGGGTGTCCAGCCCCAGCATTTT; CDR3: CAWSPSGVQPQHF
D: .; length: 14; J: TRBJ2-2; size: medium-sized; V: TRBV2; DNA: TGTGCCAGCAGATACAGGGACCAGACCGGGGAGCTGTTTTTT; CDR3: CASRYRDQTGELFF
D: .; length: 15; J: TRBJ2-4; size: .; V: TRBV7-2; DNA: TGTGCCAGCAGCTTAAGGGGTCTACCGGAAAACATTCAGTACTTC; CDR3: CASSLRGLPENIQYF
D: TRBD1; length: 17; J: TRBJ2-3; size: .; V: TRBV2; DNA: TGTGCCAGCAGTGAAGGGGGGCGGGACAGGAGCACAGATACGCAGTATTTT; CDR3: CASSEGGRDRSTDTQYF
D: .; length: 16; J: TRBJ1-4; size: .; V: TRBV19; DNA: TGTGCCAGTAGGATTTCTCCGGGGATCACTAATGAAAAACTGTTTTTT; CDR3: CASRISPGITNEKLFF
D: .; length: 14; J: TRBJ1-1; size: .; V: TRBV10-3; DNA: TGTGCCATCAGTGTTAGGCAGGCGGACACTGAAGCTTTCTTT; CDR3: CAISVRQADTEAFF
D: .; length: 12; J: TRBJ2-5; size: .; V: TRBV29-1; DNA: TGCAGCGTTGATGGGGTCGTGGAGACCCAGTACTTC; CDR3: CSVDGVVETQYF
D: TRBD1; length: 14; J: TRBJ2-5; size: .; V: TRBV18; DNA: TGTGCCAGCTCCGTGGGACAGAGCCAAGAGACCCAGTACTTC; CDR3: CASSVGQSQETQYF
D: .; length: 12; J: TRBJ1-1; size: few; V: TRBV19; DNA: TGTGCCAGTAGTCCCGGGGTGGCGAGGGCTTTCTTT; CDR3: CASSPGVARAFF
D: .; length: 13; J: TRBJ1-1; size: .; V: TRBV7-9; DNA: TGTGCCAGCAGCCCTCGCGGGGAAACTGAAGCTTTCTTT; CDR3: CASSPRGETEAFF